The 7 T cell receptor beta chains reported below all come from one sample, sequenced in a study of cytomegalovirus exposure and HLA in healthy donors. The PCR employed 60 Vbeta primers together with 13 Jbeta primers. Sequencing was performed with immunoSEQ multiplex PCR; in TCRdb, only in-frame clones are kept and a portion is missing. The data contain some 250,000 clones, around 80% of them singletons. Sequencing was carried out using PBMCs. The origin of the receptors is a woman in her thirties or forties in good health and CMV-seropositive.

This clone was found a few times. The chain joins TRBV5-1 to TRBJ2-3; D might be TRBD2 (5 bases). Between the trimmed V and J ends, which lost 0 bases and 6 bases, there was a span of 11 bases. In germline, CDR1 is SGHRS, CDR2 YFSETQ. The CDR3 contains 14 residues. CDR3 in amino acids: CASSLAVRGDTQYF. The CDR3 region has the DNA TGCGCCAGCAGCTTGGCGGTCCGGGGTGATACGCAGTATTTT.

V is TRBV2 and J is TRBJ2-5, with TRBD2 matching over 8 bases. V lost 3 bases and J lost 4; bases outside the gene matches: 7. The CDR3 is 15 amino acids. CDR1 and CDR2 from the germline V gene are SNHLY and FYNNEI. This CDR3 reads CASSDTGTRGETQYF. In nucleotides, the CDR3 is TGTGCCAGCAGTGACACCGGGACTAGGGGAGAGACCCAGTACTTC.

In DNA, the CDR3 is TGTGCCAGCAGTTACTCTAGGACAGAGCAGTACTTC. This encodes CASSYSRTEQYF. This chain connects TRBV6-5 to TRBJ2-7; D possibly corresponds to TRBD1 (5 bases). Germline CDR1 reads MNHEY; CDR2 reads SVGAGI. CDR3 length equals 12 residues. Trimming shortened V by 0 bases and J by 7 bases, and 7 bases separated the two germline ends.

The DNA for the CDR3 is TGTGCCAGCAGCTTATCCCGTGGGGGCGACGGTTTTCAGCCCCAGCATTTT. Encoded protein: CASSLSRGGDGFQPQHF. This chain connects TRBV11-2 to TRBJ1-5; D is possibly TRBD1 (6 bases). The V gene's germline CDR1 is SGHAT and CDR2 FQNNGV. The CDR3 runs to 17 residues. The V gene lost 2 bases and the J gene lost 6 bases, with 20 bases spanning the gap.

V is TRBV10-2 and J is TRBJ2-7; 7 bases map to TRBD1. The J segment lost 0 bases and the V segment lost 5 bases, leaving 4 bases of the junction unmatched. The CDR3 extends over 14 amino acids. CDR1 WSHSY and CDR2 SAAADI come from the germline V gene. CDR3 DNA: TGCGCCAGCAGTCCGGGACAGCACTCCTACGAGCAGTACTTC. Its protein product is CASSPGQHSYEQYF.

V gene TRBV4-1 combines with J gene TRBJ1-1; 8 bases are a match to TRBD1. This CDR3 contains 14 residues. The ends lost 0 bases at V and 8 bases at J; junction bases unmatched: 5. CDR1 MGHRA and CDR2 YSYEKL come from the germline V gene. The CDR3 loop is CASSQDQQGAEAFF. DNA of the CDR3: TGCGCCAGCAGCCAAGATCAGCAGGGGGCGGAAGCTTTCTTT.

There are a few counts of this clone. V is TRBV27 and J is TRBJ2-1; D might be TRBD2 (6 bases). Germline CDR1 reads MNHEY; CDR2 reads SMNVEV (reference sequence). This CDR3 has 14 residues. V lost 7 bases, J lost 4 bases, and 14 bases lay in between. This CDR3 reads CASKLAVIYNEQFF. The CDR3 bases are TGTGCCAGCAAATTAGCGGTTATTTACAATGAGCAGTTCTTC.